The TCR beta chain under discussion was sequenced for a study of T cell repertoires in cytomegalovirus infection. At the level of the study: Both a matching HLA type and CMV infection were indicated by public TCR beta signatures. Whole-study findings and limits: Ex vivo responses were dominated by HLA-C-restricted CMV-specific TCR beta clonotypes. Carriage of CMV together with the relevant HLA was identifiable through cumulative public TCR beta family frequency.

One entry per CDR3 protein results from TCRdb running MiXCR on the reads. The sample gives approximately 70,000 distinct CDR3 sequences, just under 4% of which show up once; about 22% is in the top ten. The table lists this clonotype with many counts. The target antigen is unknown. CDR3 length equals 15 residues. Germline values: CDR1 SGHTA, CDR2 FQGNSA. V was cut by 3 bases and J by 2 bases, with 10 bases left in between. Sequencing was performed on PBMCs. The sequence came from a human donor in good health (CMV status not recorded). Some clones in this sample may be carry-over from other donors' samples. The rearrangement uses TRBV7-2 and TRBJ2-2, with D possibly being TRBD1 (6 bases). The CDR3 nucleotides read TGTGCCAGCAGCTTCGTACAGGGAAACACCGGGGAGCTGTTTTTT. Its translation: CASSFVQGNTGELFF.